The clone carrying this TCR beta chain was seen ten or more times. Its antigen is as yet unknown. From roughly 390 ng of RNA, a library with molecular barcoded alpha/delta and beta/gamma adaptors was made. One entry per CDR3 protein, called by TCRdb with MiXCR from the reads. Altogether about 38,000 distinct CDR3 sequences are present, 14% being singletons, with the ten largest covering 18%. The entry originates in a study of read filtering for tumor transcriptome and immune sequencing. Overall study: DNase treatment preceded whole-transcriptome library preparation. TCR-mapped reads were about 4 to 11 million with IR-seq versus about 85 to 1,300 with RNA-seq. General study results and limits: Without single-read clonotypes, shared clonotype proportions correlated more between IR-seq and RNA-seq. The sorted CD138-negative fraction was a mixed bone marrow immune population, not purified T cells.

V dropped 6 bases and J dropped 2; count of bases not matched to a gene: 6. Looked up from germline, CDR1 is ENHRY and CDR2 is SYGVKD. The CDR3 sequence is 14 residues long. The sequence derives from a donor aged 40 or older with multiple myeloma. Material: a population of CD138-negative cells sorted from bone marrow. The rearrangement uses TRBV10-3 and TRBJ2-7; the match to TRBD1 covers 8 bases. The CDR3 region has the DNA TGTGCCATCAGCTCGAGACAGGGGCCCTACGAGCAGTACTTC. Protein product: CAISSRQGPYEQYF.